Reported below is one T cell receptor (beta chain). Antigen unknown. For TCR beta, libraries came from quantitative 5'-RACE with molecular barcodes. TCRdb used MiXCR to reprocess the 5' RACE reads, holding one entry per CDR3 protein. This sample has some 800,000 distinct CDR3 sequences; 12% occur once, and the top ten carry about 0.5%. This specimen comes from a study of CD8 T cells in ankylosing spondylitis. Findings and limits, study-wide: Disease-linked clones reportedly showed significant enrichment in matched ankylosing spondylitis synovial fluid. Previously reported in reactive arthritis synovial fluid and blood were some of the motif variants. Characteristic of ankylosing spondylitis blood, it appeared, was a TCR beta motif comprising several highly homologous variants. A CD8+ phenotype characterized the disease-linked clones, which were relatively rare in peripheral blood.

The CDR3 is 13 amino acids. The V gene lost 7 bases and the J gene lost 0 bases, with 6 bases spanning the gap. Germline V lookup: CDR1 MNHNY, CDR2 SVGAGI (reference sequence). Sequenced: blood, either unsorted or a sorted T cell fraction (not recorded which). J is TRBJ1-4 and V is TRBV6-6; tentatively, D is TRBD1 (6 bases). The sequence was obtained from a male donor with ankylosing spondylitis. CDR3 nucleotides: TGTGCCAGCAAGGGGGCAACTAATGAAAAACTGTTTTTT. This codes for CASKGATNEKLFF.